These 27 T cell receptor beta chains came from one sample sequenced in a study of regulatory T cells in long-lasting Graves disease. In building TCR beta libraries, iRepertoire HTBI primers were used together with Arm-PCR of CDR3 regions. TCRdb ran MiXCR on the multiplex PCR reads and lists one entry per CDR3 protein. The profile covers about 610,000 distinct CDR3 sequences, with about 16% appearing a single time and about 11% taken by the ten largest. Time point specified: newly diagnosed GD, antithyroid drugs for less than 3 months. The authors made the TCR library using RNA they extracted from PBMCs. These records were also assigned to another study, of T cells in Graves' hyperthyroidism and ophthalmopathy.

The starting material was peripheral blood mononuclear cells (PBMCs), obtained at new diagnosis, from a patient treated with antithyroid drugs. The receptors stem from a man aged 18 to 29 with Graves disease.

Only a few counts were recorded for this clonotype. The rearrangement joins TRBV10-3 to TRBJ2-1; the match to TRBD2 covers 9 bases. The CDR3 spans 15 residues. Germline CDR1 ENHRY, CDR2 SYGVKD. The J segment lost 7 bases and the V segment lost 2 bases, leaving 6 bases of the junction unmatched. CDR3 coding DNA: TGTGCCATCAGTGAGCGCGGGAGGGTTTCTAATGAGCAGTTCTTC. Its protein is CAISERGRVSNEQFF.

This clonotype was detected ten times or more. The chain employs TRBV6-2 or TRBV6-3 and TRBJ2-7, with TRBD1 identical over 11 bases. The trim removed 4 bases at V and 4 bases at J, leaving 3 bases unmatched. The CDR3 covers 14 residues. The germline CDR1 and CDR2 sequences are MNHEY and SVGEGT. The CDR3 coding sequence is TGTGCCAGCAGTTTCCGGGACAGGGGGTACGAGCAGTACTTC. Its translation is CASSFRDRGYEQYF.

Here the CDR3 DNA reads TGCAGTGCTAGAGATCGCGGGTGGGTTCAGCCCCAGCATTTT. As protein: CSARDRGWVQPQHF. The chain employs TRBV20-1 and TRBJ1-5; D gene unclear. The CDR3 covers 14 residues. CDR1 DFQATT and CDR2 SNEGSKA come from the germline V gene (reference sequence). V lost 0 bases and J lost 6, with 12 bases in between.

This clonotype was seen more than once but under ten times. J is TRBJ2-1 and V is TRBV20-1; 11 bases align to TRBD2. The CDR3 is 14 amino acids. Trimming at V came to 4 bases and at J to 7 bases, leaving 6 bases not matched to a gene. CDR1 and CDR2 (germline): DFQATT, SNEGSKA (reference sequence). This CDR3 is CSAITSGRFNEQFF. Here the CDR3 DNA reads TGCAGTGCTATTACTAGCGGGAGATTTAATGAGCAGTTCTTC.

This clonotype was counted at least ten times. The gene calls are TRBV30 and TRBJ1-1, with D tentatively TRBD1 (6 bases). Germline V CDR1 and CDR2: GTSNPN, SVGIG (reference sequence). Trimming removed 1 base from V and 10 bases from J, with 22 bases in between. The CDR3 covers 15 residues. CDR3 nucleotides: TGTGCCTGGAGTGCTTACGGACAGTCCATGGGAGGAGCTTTCTTT. Translation: CAWSAYGQSMGGAFF.

This clonotype has a count of ten or more. V gene TRBV5-1 combines with J gene TRBJ2-1, with 7 bases that match TRBD2. V gave up 0 bases and J gave up 8 bases; unmatched junction bases: 5. The CDR3 totals 14 residues. Germline V gene lookup returns CDR1 SGHRS and CDR2 YFSETQ. CDR3 DNA sequence: TGCGCCAGCAGCTTGGAGGGTCGGGAGGATGAGCAGTTCTTC. Its translation: CASSLEGREDEQFF.

The gene calls are TRBV12-3 or TRBV12-4 and TRBJ2-1; a possible D gene is TRBD2 (6 bases). This CDR3 has 15 residues. Trimming took 3 bases from V and 4 from J, leaving 13 bases between them. The CDR3 region is CASSFSGVRYNEQFF. DNA of the CDR3: TGTGCCAGCAGTTTCTCGGGAGTTCGGTACAATGAGCAGTTCTTC.

The sample holds many counts of this clonotype. This sequence joins TRBV7-9 and TRBJ2-7, with 8 bases aligning to TRBD2. The CDR3 has 16 residues. Unmatched junction bases numbered 8, after V lost 2 bases and J lost 2 bases. Germline V gene lookup returns CDR1 SEHNR and CDR2 FQNEAQ (reference sequence). CDR3 in amino acids: CASSLIGSGTPYEQYF. The CDR3 DNA reads as TGTGCCAGCAGCTTAATTGGTAGCGGGACGCCCTACGAGCAGTACTTC.

Concerning this clonotype itself: Sequence at one end of the junction differs from germline and may be a read error. The chain recombines TRBV29-1 with TRBJ2-2; 10 nucleotides line up with TRBD2. The CDR3 extends over 15 amino acids. The germline gives CDR1 SQVTM, CDR2 ANQGSEA. DNA for the CDR3: TGCAGCAACGAAGCGGGAGGGCCCAGCACCGGGAAGCTGTTTTTT. This gives the protein CSNEAGGPSTGKLFF.

This clonotype was found many times. The V gene is TRBV28, the J gene TRBJ2-7; D is perhaps TRBD2 (5 bases). Trimming left V 7 bases short and J 4 bases short, with 20 bases between. In germline, CDR1 is MDHEN, CDR2 SYDVKM. The CDR3 consists of 15 residues. The CDR3 DNA reads TGTGCCAGCATCCAATCCGGGATGCTATTGTACGAGCAGTACTTC. Its translation: CASIQSGMLLYEQYF.

This clonotype was detected only a few times. The chain joins TRBV5-1 to TRBJ1-4; D unclear. The CDR3 loop spans 14 amino acids. The V and J ends lost 4 bases and 7 bases respectively, with 14 bases between them. Germline values: CDR1 SGHRS, CDR2 YFSETQ. The CDR3 is CASSRTGESEKLFF. In DNA form, the CDR3 reads TGCGCCAGCAGCCGCACCGGGGAGAGTGAAAAACTGTTTTTT.

This chain links TRBV28 with TRBJ1-3; D gene unclear. The V gene's germline CDR1 is MDHEN and CDR2 SYDVKM. The CDR3 length is 17 residues. Trimming cost V 4 bases and J 0 bases, with 16 bases left between them. In DNA form, the CDR3 reads TGTGCCAGCAGTTCCGGCAGCCGGAGATTCTCTGGAAACACCATATATTTT. Amino acid sequence: CASSSGSRRFSGNTIYF.

The chain uses TRBV20-1 and TRBJ2-1; 11 bases agree with TRBD1. J was trimmed by 7 bases and V by 1 base; bases with no gene match: 9. This CDR3 contains 16 residues. Looked up from germline, CDR1 is DFQATT and CDR2 is SNEGSKA (reference sequence). The CDR3 protein is CSARAMDRGLWNEQFF. The CDR3 nucleotides are TGCAGTGCTAGAGCGATGGACAGGGGGCTTTGGAATGAGCAGTTCTTC.

A note on this clonotype: A read error is possible here, since a much larger clone lies one base away. The chain is built from TRBV5-4 and TRBJ2-1; maybe TRBD1 (5 bases). Trimming took off 3 bases at V and 6 bases at J, with 13 bases between the two ends. CDR3 size: 14 residues. CDR1 SGHNT and CDR2 YYREEE come from the germline V gene (reference sequence). The CDR3 DNA follows: TGTGCCAGCAGCTACCAGACAGCCGCCAATGAGCAGTTCTTC. Protein: CASSYQTAANEQFF.

The chain uses TRBV5-5 and TRBJ1-4, with D maybe TRBD1 (5 bases). This CDR3 is 13 amino acids long. Germline CDR1 SGHKS, CDR2 YYEKEE (reference sequence). Trimming left V 5 bases short and J 3 bases short, with 8 bases between. The CDR3 sequence is CASSGGPNEKLFF. The CDR3 DNA reads as TGTGCCAGCAGTGGGGGACCTAATGAAAAACTGTTTTTT. Supplemented by reference TRBV5-5 and TRBJ1-4, the full variable domain reads DAGVTQSPTHLIKTRGQQVTLRCSPISGHKSVSWYQQVLGQGPQFIFQYYEKEERGRGNFPDRFSARQFPNYSSELNVNALLLGDSALYLCASSGGPNEKLFFGSGTQLSVL.

This clonotype was seen a handful of times. V and J are TRBV20-1 and TRBJ1-2; D is unresolved. Germline V gives CDR1 DFQATT, CDR2 SNEGSKA (reference sequence). CDR3 length equals 13 residues. The V end was cut by 4 bases, the J end by 4 bases, with 13 bases between. The CDR3 DNA follows: TGCAGTGCTAATGAGGAACCTCTCTATGGCTACACCTTC. It encodes CSANEEPLYGYTF.

The sample holds many counts of this clonotype. The rearrangement joins TRBV7-2 to TRBJ2-7; 12 bases line up with TRBD2. The germline gives CDR1 SGHTA, CDR2 FQGNSA. Unmatched junction bases numbered 9, after V lost 3 bases and J lost 9 bases. The CDR3 has 15 amino acids. The CDR3 bases are TGTGCCAGCAGCTTGAGGGGGACTAGCGGGCCCGCGCAGTACTTC. Translation gives CASSLRGTSGPAQYF.

Notes on this clonotype: One end of the junction varies from germline; a read error may be responsible. This rearrangement joins TRBV5-1 to TRBJ1-2; D is uncertain. This CDR3 spans 13 amino acids. The germline V gene has CDR1 SGHRS and CDR2 YFSETQ. CDR3 loop: CVSSLRVGEGYTF. The CDR3 nucleotides are TGCGTCAGCAGCTTGAGGGTCGGAGAAGGCTACACCTTC.

This sequence joins TRBV3-1 and TRBJ1-6, with D tentatively TRBD1 (5 bases). In germline, CDR1 is LGHDT, CDR2 YNNKEL (reference sequence). The CDR3 length is 18 residues. Trimming left V 4 bases short and J 7 bases short, with 23 bases between. The CDR3 DNA sequence: TGTGCCAGCAGCCGCCGGTACGGCCAGGGCGAAGGGAATTCACCCCTCCACTTT. Its protein is CASSRRYGQGEGNSPLHF.

This clonotype was found many times. The CDR3 region has the DNA TGTGCCAGCAGCCAAGAACGACTCTTTGGGAACAATGAGCAGTTCTTC. This translates into CASSQERLFGNNEQFF. The chain joins TRBV3-1 to TRBJ2-1; D not certain. CDR3 length: 16 residues. V lost 0 bases and J lost 5, with 14 bases in between. From germline, CDR1 is LGHDT and CDR2 YNNKEL (reference sequence).

This chain links TRBV3-1 with TRBJ1-3, with 8 positions matching TRBD1. This CDR3 contains 15 residues. Germline-derived CDR1 and CDR2 are LGHDT and YNNKEL (reference sequence). Unmatched junction bases numbered 9, after V lost 4 bases and J lost 7 bases. CDR3 protein: CASSPGQGPANTIYF. CDR3 coding DNA: TGTGCCAGCAGCCCAGGACAGGGTCCGGCGAACACCATATATTTT.

As for this clonotype: A much more abundant neighbour one base away suggests this may be a read error. The chain couples TRBV5-1 to TRBJ2-7; tentative D call: TRBD1 (5 bases). The germline V gene encodes CDR1 SGHRS and CDR2 YFSETQ. There are 15 residues in the CDR3. CDR3 DNA: TGCGCCAGCAGCTTGGGGACAAACTCCGCCTACGGGCAGTACTTC. Its translation: CASSLGTNSAYGQYF.

This clonotype has at least ten counts. The V and J genes are TRBV7-9 and TRBJ2-3; 9 bases agree with TRBD2. The CDR3 contains 16 residues. Per germline, CDR1 SEHNR and CDR2 FQNEAQ (reference sequence). V shed 5 bases, J shed 1 base, and the junction held 7 bases outside the gene matches. As DNA, the CDR3 is TGTGCCAGCAGCCGGGGGATAGCGGGAGGCACAGATACGCAGTATTTT. Its protein product is CASSRGIAGGTDTQYF.

The V gene is TRBV6-1, the J gene TRBJ1-5; unclear D gene. V was shortened by 6 bases and J by 2 bases, with 11 bases between the two germline ends. CDR1 and CDR2 from the germline V gene are MNHNS and SASEGT. The CDR3 has 14 amino acids. CDR3 in amino acids: CASRDQTGNQPQHF. CDR3 nucleotide sequence: TGTGCCAGCAGGGACCAGACGGGCAATCAGCCCCAGCATTTT.

This chain links TRBV20-1 with TRBJ1-6; D is unresolved. The germline gives CDR1 DFQATT, CDR2 SNEGSKA (reference sequence). Trimming stripped 3 bases from V and 10 bases from J, with 10 bases between. The CDR3 totals 12 residues. The chain's CDR3 is CSASGNDSPLHF. The CDR3 DNA sequence: TGCAGTGCTAGTGGGAATGACTCACCCCTCCACTTT.

This clonotype has just a few counts. V usage is TRBV12-3 or TRBV12-4 and J usage is TRBJ2-2; 9 bases agree with TRBD1. The CDR3 has 15 amino acids. V dropped 4 bases and J dropped 3; count of bases not matched to a gene: 3. CDR3 sequence: CASSSDRGDTGELFF. CDR3 coding DNA: TGTGCCAGCAGTTCGGACAGGGGTGACACCGGGGAGCTGTTTTTT.

This clonotype was recorded many times. CDR3 sequence: CASSRRQGAGNTIYF. CDR3 bases: TGTGCCAGCAGCCGAAGACAGGGGGCAGGAAACACCATATATTTT. The chain has TRBV11-2 and TRBJ1-3, with TRBD1 matching over 10 bases. V gave up 5 bases and J gave up 4 bases; unmatched junction bases: 5. The CDR3 is 15 amino acids. Germline lookup yields CDR1 SGHAT and CDR2 FQNNGV.